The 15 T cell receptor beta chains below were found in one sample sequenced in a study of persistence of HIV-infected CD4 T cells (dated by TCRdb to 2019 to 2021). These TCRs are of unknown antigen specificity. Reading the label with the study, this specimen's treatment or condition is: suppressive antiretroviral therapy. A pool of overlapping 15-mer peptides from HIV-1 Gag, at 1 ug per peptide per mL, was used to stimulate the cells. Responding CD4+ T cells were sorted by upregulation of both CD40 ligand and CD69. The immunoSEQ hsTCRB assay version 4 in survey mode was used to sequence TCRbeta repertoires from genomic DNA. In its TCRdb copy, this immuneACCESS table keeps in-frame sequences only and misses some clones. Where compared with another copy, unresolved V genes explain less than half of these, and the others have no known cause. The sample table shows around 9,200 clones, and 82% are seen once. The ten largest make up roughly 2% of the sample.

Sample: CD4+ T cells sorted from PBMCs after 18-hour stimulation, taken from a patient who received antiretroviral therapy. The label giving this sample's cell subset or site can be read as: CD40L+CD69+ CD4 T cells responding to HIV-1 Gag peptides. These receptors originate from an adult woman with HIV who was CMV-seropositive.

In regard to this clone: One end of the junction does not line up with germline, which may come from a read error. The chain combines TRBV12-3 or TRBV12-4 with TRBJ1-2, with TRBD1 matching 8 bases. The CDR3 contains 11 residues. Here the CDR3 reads CASSPGTGVAF. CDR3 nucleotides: TGTGCCAGCAGTCCCGGGACAGGAGTCGCCTTC.

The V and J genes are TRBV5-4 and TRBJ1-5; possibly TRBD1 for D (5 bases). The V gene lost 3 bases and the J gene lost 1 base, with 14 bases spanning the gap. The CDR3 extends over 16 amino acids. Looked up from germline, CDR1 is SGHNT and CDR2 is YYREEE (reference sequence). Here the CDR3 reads CASSYQGPGSNQPQHF. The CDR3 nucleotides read TGTGCCAGCAGCTATCAAGGACCAGGGAGCAATCAGCCCCAGCATTTT.

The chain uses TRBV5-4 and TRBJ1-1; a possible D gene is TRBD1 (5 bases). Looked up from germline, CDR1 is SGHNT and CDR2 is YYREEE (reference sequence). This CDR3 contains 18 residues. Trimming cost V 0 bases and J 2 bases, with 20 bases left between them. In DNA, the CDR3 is TGTGCCAGCAGCTTGGACTCCTTGGACAACCTAATCAACACTGAAGCTTTCTTT. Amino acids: CASSLDSLDNLINTEAFF.

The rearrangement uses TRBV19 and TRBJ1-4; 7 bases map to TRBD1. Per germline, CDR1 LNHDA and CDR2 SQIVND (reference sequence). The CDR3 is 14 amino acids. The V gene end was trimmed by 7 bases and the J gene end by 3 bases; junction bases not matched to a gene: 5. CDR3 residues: CASTRQGANEKLFF. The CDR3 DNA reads TGTGCCAGTACCCGACAGGGTGCTAATGAAAAACTGTTTTTT. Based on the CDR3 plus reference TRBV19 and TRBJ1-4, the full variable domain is DGGITQSPKYLFRKEGQNVTLSCEQNLNHDAMYWYRQDPGQGLRLIYYSQIVNDFQKGDIAEGYSVSREKKESFPLTVTSAQKNPTAFYLCASTRQGANEKLFFGSGTQLSVL.

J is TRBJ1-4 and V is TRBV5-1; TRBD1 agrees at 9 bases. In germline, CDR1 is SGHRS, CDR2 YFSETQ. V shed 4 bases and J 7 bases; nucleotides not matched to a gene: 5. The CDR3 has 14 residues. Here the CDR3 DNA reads TGCGCCAGCAGCCAGGGACAGGGTGCTGAAAAACTGTTTTTT. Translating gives CASSQGQGAEKLFF.

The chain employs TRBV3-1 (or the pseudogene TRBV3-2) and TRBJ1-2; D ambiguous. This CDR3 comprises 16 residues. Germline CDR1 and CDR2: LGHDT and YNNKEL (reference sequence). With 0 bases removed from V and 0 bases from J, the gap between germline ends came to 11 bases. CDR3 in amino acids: CASSQDFIPSNYGYTF. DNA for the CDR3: TGTGCCAGCAGCCAAGATTTCATACCTTCTAACTATGGCTACACCTTC.

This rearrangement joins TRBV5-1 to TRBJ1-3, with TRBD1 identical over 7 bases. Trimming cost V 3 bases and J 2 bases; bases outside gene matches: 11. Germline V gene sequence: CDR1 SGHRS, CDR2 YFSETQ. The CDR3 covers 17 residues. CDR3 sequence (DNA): TGCGCCAGCAGCTCCGGCGAGGGGGCAGTAACTGGAAACACCATATATTTT. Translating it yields CASSSGEGAVTGNTIYF.

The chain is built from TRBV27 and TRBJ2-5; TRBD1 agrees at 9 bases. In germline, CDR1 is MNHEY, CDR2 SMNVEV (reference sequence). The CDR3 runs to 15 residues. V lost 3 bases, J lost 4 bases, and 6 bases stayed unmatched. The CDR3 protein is CASSFTGTGSETQYF. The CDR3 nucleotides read TGTGCCAGCAGTTTTACCGGGACAGGGTCAGAGACCCAGTACTTC.

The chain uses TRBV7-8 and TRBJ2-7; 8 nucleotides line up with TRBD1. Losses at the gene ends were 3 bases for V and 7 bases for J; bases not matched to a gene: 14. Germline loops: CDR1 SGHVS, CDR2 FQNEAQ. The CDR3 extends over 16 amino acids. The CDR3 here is CASSFQGTGSPREQYF. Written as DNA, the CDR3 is TGTGCCAGCAGCTTCCAAGGGACAGGCTCCCCTCGGGAGCAGTACTTC.

CDR3 in amino acids: CAISESQVPTGNTIYF. As DNA, the CDR3 is TGTGCCATCAGTGAGTCTCAGGTTCCTACTGGAAACACCATATATTTT. The V gene is TRBV10-3, the J gene TRBJ1-3; unclear D gene. Germline CDR1 is ENHRY and CDR2 is SYGVKD. The V end was cut by 0 bases, the J end by 2 bases, with 11 bases between. The CDR3 runs 16 residues.

CDR3 region: CATDTGTGGNQPQHF. DNA of the CDR3: TGTGCCACCGATACCGGGACAGGGGGCAATCAGCCCCAGCATTTT. V is TRBV6-5 and J is TRBJ1-5; 10 nucleotides line up with TRBD1. The J segment lost 2 bases and the V segment lost 10 bases, leaving 8 bases of the junction unmatched. The V gene's germline CDR1 is MNHEY and CDR2 SVGAGI. This CDR3 has 15 residues.

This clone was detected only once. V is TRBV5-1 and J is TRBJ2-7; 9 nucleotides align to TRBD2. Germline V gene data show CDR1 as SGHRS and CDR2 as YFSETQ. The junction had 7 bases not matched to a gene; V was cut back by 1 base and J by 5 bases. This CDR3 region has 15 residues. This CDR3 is CASSLTAGGPNEQYF. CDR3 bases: TGCGCCAGCAGCTTGACGGCGGGAGGGCCTAACGAGCAGTACTTC.

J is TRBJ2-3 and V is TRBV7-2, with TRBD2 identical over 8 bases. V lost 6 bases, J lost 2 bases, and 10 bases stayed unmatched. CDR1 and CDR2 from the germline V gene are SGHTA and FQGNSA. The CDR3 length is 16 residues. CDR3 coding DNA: TGTGCCAGCAGTCCTCGAGCGGGGGCCTACACAGATACGCAGTATTTT. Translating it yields CASSPRAGAYTDTQYF.

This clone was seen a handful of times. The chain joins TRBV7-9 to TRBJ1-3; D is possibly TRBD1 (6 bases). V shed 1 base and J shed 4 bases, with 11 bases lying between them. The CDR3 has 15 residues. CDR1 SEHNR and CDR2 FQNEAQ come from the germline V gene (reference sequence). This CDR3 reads CASSLVGGPGNTIYF. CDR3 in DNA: TGTGCCAGCAGCTTAGTTGGGGGCCCGGGAAACACCATATATTTT.

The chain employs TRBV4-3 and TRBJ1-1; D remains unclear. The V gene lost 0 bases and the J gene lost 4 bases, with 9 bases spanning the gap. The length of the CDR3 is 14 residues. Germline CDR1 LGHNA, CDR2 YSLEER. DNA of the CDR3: TGCGCCAGCAGCCAAGAGGCAGTGATCACTGAAGCTTTCTTT. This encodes CASSQEAVITEAFF.